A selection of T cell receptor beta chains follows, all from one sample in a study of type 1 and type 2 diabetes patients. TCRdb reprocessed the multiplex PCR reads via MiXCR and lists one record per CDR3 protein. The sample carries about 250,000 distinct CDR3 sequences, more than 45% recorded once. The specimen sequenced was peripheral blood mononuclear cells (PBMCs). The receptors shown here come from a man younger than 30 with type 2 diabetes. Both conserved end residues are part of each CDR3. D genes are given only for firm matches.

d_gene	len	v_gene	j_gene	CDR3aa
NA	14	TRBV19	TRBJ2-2	CASRLAINTGELFF
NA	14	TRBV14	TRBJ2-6	CASLASSGANVLTF
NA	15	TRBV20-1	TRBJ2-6	CSARSDGLGANVLTF
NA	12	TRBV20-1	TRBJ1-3	CSATNRGNTIYF
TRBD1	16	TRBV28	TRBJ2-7	CASRSLTGGAFHEQYF
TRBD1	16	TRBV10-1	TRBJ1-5	CASSPTDRWGNQPQHF
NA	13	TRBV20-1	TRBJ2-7	CSARGRGSYEQYF
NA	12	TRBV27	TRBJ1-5	CASSSKGAPQHF
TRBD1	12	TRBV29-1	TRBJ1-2	CSVETGVDRYTF
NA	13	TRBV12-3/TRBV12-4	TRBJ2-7	CASSLVRTYEQYF